Each of the 18 T cell receptor beta chains below was sequenced from the same sample in a study of CD8 T cell repertoires and HIV-1 epitope variants. Data came from immunoSEQ multiplex PCR; TCRdb stores just in-frame clones and leaves some out. Of about 3,500 clones in the sample, less than 70% were seen once. The antigens of these receptors remain unknown. Sample: cultured CD8+ T cells derived from PBMCs. The receptors derive from a male donor with HIV.

This clone showed up just a few times. The chain has TRBV5-4 and TRBJ2-1; D perhaps matches TRBD1 (5 bases). This CDR3 comprises 13 residues. Germline loops: CDR1 SGHNT, CDR2 YYREEE (reference sequence). V was trimmed by 1 base and J by 10 bases, leaving 12 bases between them. CDR3 residues: CASSLSQGSEQFF. The CDR3 DNA reads as TGTGCCAGCAGCTTGTCGCAGGGCAGCGAGCAGTTCTTC.

In this sample, this clone turned up a few times. This sequence joins TRBV7-9 and TRBJ1-1; D remains ambiguous. Germline CDR1 and CDR2: SEHNR and FQNEAQ (reference sequence). The CDR3 runs 13 residues. V lost 0 bases and J lost 7, with 9 bases in between. The CDR3 DNA is TGTGCCAGCAGCTTAGCCGAGGGCGATGAAGCTTTCTTT. Its protein is CASSLAEGDEAFF.

The V call is TRBV10-2, the J call TRBJ2-7, with unresolved D. Trimming left V 3 bases short and J 1 base short, with 7 bases between. Germline loops: CDR1 WSHSY, CDR2 SAAADI. The CDR3 has 13 residues. CDR3 loop: CASSDLRSYEQYF. Here the CDR3 DNA reads TGCGCCAGCAGTGACCTCAGGTCCTACGAGCAGTACTTC.

The chain combines TRBV28 with TRBJ1-1, with a weak D call TRBD1 (6 bases). CDR3 length: 16 amino acids. The ends were cut back, 2 bases at V and 4 bases at J, with 17 bases in the middle. The germline CDR1 and CDR2 sequences are MDHEN and SYDVKM. CDR3 amino acids: CASSLGKNRVGTEAFF. DNA of the CDR3: TGTGCCAGCAGTTTAGGAAAAAACAGGGTGGGCACTGAAGCTTTCTTT.

This clone showed up just a few times. J is TRBJ2-1 and V is TRBV19; TRBD1 agrees at 8 bases. CDR3 length: 15 residues. Germline CDR1 is LNHDA and CDR2 is SQIVND (reference sequence). V dropped 3 bases and J dropped 8; count of bases not matched to a gene: 9. This CDR3 reads CASSIRRGLFDEQFF. CDR3 DNA sequence: TGTGCCAGTAGTATCCGCAGGGGGCTTTTCGATGAGCAGTTCTTC.

V and J are TRBV19 and TRBJ2-5; no clear D gene. The CDR3 runs to 12 residues. CDR1 and CDR2 (germline): LNHDA, SQIVND (reference sequence). The ends were cut back, 1 base at V and 10 bases at J, with 10 bases in the middle. In DNA form, the CDR3 reads TGTGCCAGTAGTATAGGCAACGAAGGCCAGTACTTC. It codes for CASSIGNEGQYF. Full variable domain (remainder filled in from reference TRBV19 and TRBJ2-5): DGGITQSPKYLFRKEGQNVTLSCEQNLNHDAMYWYRQDPGQGLRLIYYSQIVNDFQKGDIAEGYSVSREKKESFPLTVTSAQKNPTAFYLCASSIGNEGQYFGPGTRLLVL.

This sequence joins TRBV4-1 and TRBJ2-7, with D hard to call. Trimming took 4 bases from V and 3 from J, leaving 10 bases between them. CDR1 is MGHRA, CDR2 YSYEKL, per germline. The CDR3 totals 13 residues. CDR3 nucleotide sequence: TGCGCCAGCAGCCCCTTCAACGACTACGAGCAGTACTTC. It codes for CASSPFNDYEQYF.

This chain links TRBV29-1 with TRBJ2-7; TRBD1 agrees at 7 bases. Unmatched junction bases numbered 10, after V lost 5 bases and J lost 6 bases. This CDR3 has 13 residues. Germline CDR1 is SQVTM and CDR2 is ANQGSEA. The CDR3 region is CSVHYRGQGEQYF. The CDR3 region has the DNA TGCAGCGTTCATTACAGGGGCCAGGGCGAGCAGTACTTC.

The chain couples TRBV28 to TRBJ2-1; D remains ambiguous. The CDR3 totals 17 residues. V lost 4 bases and J lost 3, with 19 bases in between. The germline gives CDR1 MDHEN, CDR2 SYDVKM. The CDR3 sequence is CASSSGRLAEFYNEQFF. The CDR3, as DNA: TGTGCCAGCAGTTCCGGCCGATTGGCGGAGTTCTACAATGAGCAGTTCTTC.

Only one count was recorded for this clone. V gene TRBV5-4 combines with J gene TRBJ2-7, with a weak D call TRBD1 (7 bases). V was trimmed by 2 bases and J by 6 bases, leaving 12 bases between them. From germline, CDR1 is SGHNT and CDR2 YYREEE (reference sequence). This CDR3 contains 13 residues. The CDR3 loop reads CASSFQGGSEQYF. The DNA of the CDR3 is TGTGCCAGCAGCTTCCAGGGGGGATCCGAGCAGTACTTC.

The chain links TRBV6-5 to TRBJ2-1; 12 bases line up with TRBD2. Germline V gives CDR1 MNHEY, CDR2 SVGAGI. CDR3 length: 16 amino acids. Germline trimming cut 0 bases from V and 7 bases from J; bases unmatched to any gene: 4. The CDR3 nucleotides are TGTGCCAGCAGTTACTCGACGACTAGCGGGGGTAATGAGCAGTTCTTC. Protein product: CASSYSTTSGGNEQFF.

This rearrangement joins TRBV28 to TRBJ2-3; D unresolved. CDR1 MDHEN and CDR2 SYDVKM come from the germline V gene. The CDR3 is 12 amino acids. Trimming left V 10 bases short and J 8 bases short, with 16 bases between. The CDR3 protein is CATLMRPTTQYF. The CDR3 nucleotides read TGTGCCACCTTAATGAGGCCTACTACGCAGTATTTT.

This clone was seen only a few times. In DNA form, the CDR3 reads TGTGCCTGGAGTGCAGGGACAGGGGATGAAGCTTTCTTT. Translating gives CAWSAGTGDEAFF. The rearrangement joins TRBV30 to TRBJ1-1; 10 nucleotides match TRBD1. V trimming: 1 base; J trimming: 7 bases; junction bases outside the gene matches: 3. Germline CDR1 and CDR2: GTSNPN and SVGIG (reference sequence). The CDR3 is 13 amino acids. Variable domain in full (rest from reference TRBV30 and TRBJ1-1): SQTIHQWPATLVQPVGSPLSLECTVEGTSNPNLYWYRQAAGRGLQLLFYSVGIGQISSEVPQNLSASRPQDRQFILSSKKLLLSDSGFYLCAWSAGTGDEAFFGQGTRLTVV.

The chain carries TRBV2 and TRBJ1-1, with a possible D match to TRBD1 (5 bases). The V end lost 4 bases, the J end lost 6 bases, and 15 bases lay between the germline ends. The CDR3 consists of 14 residues. CDR1 is SNHLY and CDR2 is FYNNEI in the germline V gene. Here the CDR3 DNA reads TGTGCCAGCAGTGGAGGGGAAGAACTCTCTGAAGCTTTCTTT. Its protein is CASSGGEELSEAFF.

This clone was seen only a few times. The CDR3, as DNA: TGCGCCAGCAGCCGTATACTCGACTACGAGCAGTACTTC. Its translation: CASSRILDYEQYF. The chain couples TRBV4-1 to TRBJ2-7; the D is unclear. The V gene lost 4 bases and the J gene lost 3 bases, with 10 bases spanning the gap. The CDR3 is 13 amino acids. Germline V CDR1 and CDR2: MGHRA, YSYEKL.

The rearrangement uses TRBV4-1 and TRBJ1-1; D uncertain. The CDR3 extends over 14 amino acids. V was shortened by 2 bases and J by 4 bases, with 11 bases between the two germline ends. Germline lookup yields CDR1 MGHRA and CDR2 YSYEKL. The CDR3 DNA sequence: TGCGCCAGCAGCCAATCGGGTGGGGTCACTGAAGCTTTCTTT. It specifies CASSQSGGVTEAFF.

V is TRBV6-5 and J is TRBJ2-1, with a weak D call TRBD1 (6 bases). Germline V CDR1 and CDR2: MNHEY, SVGAGI. V was pared by 2 bases and J by 8 bases, with 16 bases between. This CDR3 spans 15 amino acids. This chain's CDR3 is CASSYGGRGYDEQFF. For the CDR3, the DNA is TGTGCCAGCAGTTACGGGGGCAGGGGTTATGATGAGCAGTTCTTC.

The J gene is TRBJ1-1, the V gene TRBV19; a weak D match, TRBD1 (6 bases). Between the trimmed V and J ends, which lost 0 bases and 0 bases, there was a span of 14 bases. The CDR3 totals 17 residues. Per germline, CDR1 LNHDA and CDR2 SQIVND (reference sequence). The CDR3 DNA is TGTGCCAGTAGTATAGACGTTACCGGGACAATGAACACTGAAGCTTTCTTT. The encoded protein is CASSIDVTGTMNTEAFF.